This entry is about one T cell receptor (beta chain). Its antigen is still unknown. The donors were part of the approximately 130-subject validation cohort, which stood apart from the roughly 730-subject first cohort. These data are taken from a study of cytomegalovirus exposure and HLA in healthy donors. About the research overall: The approximately 700 first-cohort repertoires shared a platform with the 130 or so validation repertoires, as reported in a later analysis.

This CDR3 is 16 amino acids long. With 6 bases clipped from V and 1 base from J, the junction kept 3 bases outside the gene matches. Per germline, CDR1 ENHRY and CDR2 SYGVKD. General study results and limits: The authors confirmed in vitro that three CMV-associated chains were specific for CMV antigens.

The protocol was immunoSEQ multiplex PCR, while the TCRdb copy is restricted to in-frame clones and leaves out a portion. Seen here are some 110,000 clones, just under 95% observed once, and the top ten hold less than 1.5%. The V gene is TRBV10-3, the J gene TRBJ2-6; TRBD2 matches at 10 bases. The sequenced sample consisted of PBMCs. The TCR was taken from a woman aged 18 to 35 in good health and CMV-seronegative. CDR3 nucleotide sequence: TGTGCCATCAGCAATAGCGGGGGGTCTGGGGCCAACGTCCTGACTTTC. It codes for CAISNSGGSGANVLTF.